By share, the clone carrying this TCR beta chain ranks as medium-sized. Whole blood was used without fractionation, so all unsorted peripheral T cells were included. The data stem from a study of HIV-infected patients and healthy controls. About 550 ng RNA was reverse transcribed with alpha and beta constant-region primers. Each of the alpha and beta chains got its own library through chain-specific third strand synthesis with indices. TCRdb analysed the 5' RACE reads with MiXCR anew, one entry per CDR3 protein. The sample includes some 20,000 distinct CDR3 sequences, more than 7.5% of them seen just once. Sequencing was performed on blood. The receptor was isolated from an adult in good health.

This chain's CDR3 is CSVDRDENTEAFF. The CDR3 DNA reads TGCAGCGTTGACAGGGACGAGAACACTGAAGCTTTCTTT. The chain combines TRBV29-1 with TRBJ1-1; a weak D match, TRBD1 (5 bases). The germline V and J ends were trimmed by 3 bases and 1 base, with 9 bases remaining between them. Germline lookup yields CDR1 SQVTM and CDR2 ANQGSEA. This CDR3 has 13 residues.